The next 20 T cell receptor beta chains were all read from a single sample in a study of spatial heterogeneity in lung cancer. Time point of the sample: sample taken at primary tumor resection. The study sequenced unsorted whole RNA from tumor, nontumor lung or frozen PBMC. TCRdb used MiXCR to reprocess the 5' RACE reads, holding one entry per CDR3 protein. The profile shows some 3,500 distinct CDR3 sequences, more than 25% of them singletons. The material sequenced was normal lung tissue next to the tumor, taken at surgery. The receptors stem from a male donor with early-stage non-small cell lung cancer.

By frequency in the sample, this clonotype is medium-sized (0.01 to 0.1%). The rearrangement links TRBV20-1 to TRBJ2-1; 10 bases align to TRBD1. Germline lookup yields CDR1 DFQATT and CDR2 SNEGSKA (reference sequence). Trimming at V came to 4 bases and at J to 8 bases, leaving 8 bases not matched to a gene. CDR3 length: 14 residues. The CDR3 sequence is CSAIRDRGWDEQFF. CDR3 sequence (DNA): TGCAGTGCTATCCGGGACAGGGGTTGGGATGAGCAGTTCTTC.

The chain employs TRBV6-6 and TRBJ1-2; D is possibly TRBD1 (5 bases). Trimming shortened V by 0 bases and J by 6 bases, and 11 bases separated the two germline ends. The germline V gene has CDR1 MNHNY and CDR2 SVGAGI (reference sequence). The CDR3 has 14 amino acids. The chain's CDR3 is CASSYSRGMDGYTF. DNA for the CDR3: TGTGCCAGCAGTTACTCGAGGGGCATGGATGGCTACACCTTC.

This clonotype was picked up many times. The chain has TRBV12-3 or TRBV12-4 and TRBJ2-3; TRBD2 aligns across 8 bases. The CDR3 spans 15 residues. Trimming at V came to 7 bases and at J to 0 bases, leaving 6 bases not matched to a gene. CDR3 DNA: TGTGCCAGCACAGGACTAGCAGCTAGCACAGATACGCAGTATTTT. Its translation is CASTGLAASTDTQYF.

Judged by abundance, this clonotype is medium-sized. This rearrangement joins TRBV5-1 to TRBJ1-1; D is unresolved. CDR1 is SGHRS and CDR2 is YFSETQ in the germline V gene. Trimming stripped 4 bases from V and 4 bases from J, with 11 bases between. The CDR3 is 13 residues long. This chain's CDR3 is CASSTPRSTEAFF. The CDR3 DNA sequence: TGCGCCAGCAGCACCCCCAGGAGCACTGAAGCTTTCTTT.

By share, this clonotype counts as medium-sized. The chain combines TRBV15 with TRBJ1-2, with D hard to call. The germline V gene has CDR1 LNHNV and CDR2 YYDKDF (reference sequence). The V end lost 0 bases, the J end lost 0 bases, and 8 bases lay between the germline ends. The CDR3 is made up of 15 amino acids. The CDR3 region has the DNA TGTGCCACCAGCAGAGATCGGCTGGCTAACTATGGCTACACCTTC. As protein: CATSRDRLANYGYTF.

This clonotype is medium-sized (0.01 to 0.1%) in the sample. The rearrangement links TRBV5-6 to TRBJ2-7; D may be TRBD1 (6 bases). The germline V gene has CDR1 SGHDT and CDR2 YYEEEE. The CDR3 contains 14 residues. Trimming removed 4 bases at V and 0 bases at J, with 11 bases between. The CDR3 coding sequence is TGTGCCAGCAGCAGAACAGGGCCCTCCTACGAGCAGTACTTC. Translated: CASSRTGPSYEQYF.

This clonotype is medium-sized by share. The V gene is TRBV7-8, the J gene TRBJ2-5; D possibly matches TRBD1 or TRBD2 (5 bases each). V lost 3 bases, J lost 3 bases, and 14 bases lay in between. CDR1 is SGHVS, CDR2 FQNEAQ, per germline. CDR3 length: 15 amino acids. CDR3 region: CASSLSGRSKETQYF. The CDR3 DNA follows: TGTGCCAGCAGCTTGTCGGGGCGGAGTAAAGAGACCCAGTACTTC.

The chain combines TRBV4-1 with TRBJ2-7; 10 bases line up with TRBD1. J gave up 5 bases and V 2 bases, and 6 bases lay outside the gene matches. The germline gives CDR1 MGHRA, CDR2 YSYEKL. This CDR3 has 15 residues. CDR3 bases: TGCGCCAGCAGCCAACCGGGACAGGGGTACCACGAGCAGTACTTC. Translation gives CASSQPGQGYHEQYF.

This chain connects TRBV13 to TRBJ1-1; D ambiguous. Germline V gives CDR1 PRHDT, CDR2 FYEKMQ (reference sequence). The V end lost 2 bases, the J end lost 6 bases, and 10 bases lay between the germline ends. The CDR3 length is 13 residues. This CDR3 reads CASSLNSRAEAFF. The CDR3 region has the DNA TGTGCCAGCAGCTTAAACTCTAGGGCTGAAGCTTTCTTT.

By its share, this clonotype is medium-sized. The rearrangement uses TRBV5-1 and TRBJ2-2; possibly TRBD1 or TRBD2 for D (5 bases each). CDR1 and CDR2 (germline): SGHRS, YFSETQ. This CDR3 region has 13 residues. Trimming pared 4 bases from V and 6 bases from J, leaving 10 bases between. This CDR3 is CASSQGTPGELFF. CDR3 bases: TGCGCCAGCAGCCAAGGGACCCCCGGGGAGCTGTTTTTT.

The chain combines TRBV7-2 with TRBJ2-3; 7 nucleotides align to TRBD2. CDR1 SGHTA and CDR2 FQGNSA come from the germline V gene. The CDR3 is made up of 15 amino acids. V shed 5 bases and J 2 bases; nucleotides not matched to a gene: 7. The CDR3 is CASSARDYPTDTQYF. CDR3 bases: TGTGCCAGCAGCGCCCGGGACTACCCCACAGATACGCAGTATTTT.

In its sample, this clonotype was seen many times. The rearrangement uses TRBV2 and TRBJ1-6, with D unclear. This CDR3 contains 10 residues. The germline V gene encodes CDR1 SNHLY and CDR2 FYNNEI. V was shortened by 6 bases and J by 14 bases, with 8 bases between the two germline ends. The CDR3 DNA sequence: TGTGCCAGCAGACACTCTTCCCTCCACTTT. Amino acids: CASRHSSLHF.

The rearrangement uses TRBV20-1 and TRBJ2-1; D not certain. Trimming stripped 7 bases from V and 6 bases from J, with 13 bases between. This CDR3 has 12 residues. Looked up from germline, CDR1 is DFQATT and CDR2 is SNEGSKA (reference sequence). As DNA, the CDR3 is TGCAGTGTCCCCGACTGGAGCAATGAGCAGTTCTTC. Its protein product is CSVPDWSNEQFF.

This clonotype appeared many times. This chain's CDR3 is CASSGGYEQYV. The CDR3 nucleotides are TGTGCCAGCAGTGGGGGCTACGAGCAGTACGTC. This chain uses TRBV2 with TRBJ2-7; unclear D gene. Germline CDR1 is SNHLY and CDR2 is FYNNEI. Trimming pared 4 bases from V and 3 bases from J, leaving 4 bases between. The CDR3 extends over 11 amino acids.

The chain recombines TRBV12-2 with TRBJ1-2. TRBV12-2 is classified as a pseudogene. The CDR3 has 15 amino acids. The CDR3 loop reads CASLGLLTKDYGYTF. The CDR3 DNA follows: TGTGCAAGTCTGGGCCTCTTAACAAAGGATTATGGCTACACCTTC.

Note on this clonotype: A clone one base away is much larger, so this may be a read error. CDR3 coding DNA: TGTGCCAGCAGCCCCGAGATAGGGGGGGGGCTGTCAAAGACCCAGTACTTC. This gives the protein CASSPEIGGGLSKTQYF. V usage is TRBV7-8 and J usage is TRBJ2-5, with D possibly matching TRBD2 (7 bases). The CDR3 extends over 17 amino acids. With 5 bases removed from V and 6 bases from J, the gap between germline ends came to 25 bases. Germline CDR1 SGHVS, CDR2 FQNEAQ.

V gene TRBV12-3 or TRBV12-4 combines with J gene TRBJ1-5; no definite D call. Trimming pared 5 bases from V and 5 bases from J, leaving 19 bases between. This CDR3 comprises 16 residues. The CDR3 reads CASSLYPRQPDQPQHF. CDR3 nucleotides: TGTGCCAGCAGTCTATATCCGAGGCAGCCTGATCAGCCCCAGCATTTT.

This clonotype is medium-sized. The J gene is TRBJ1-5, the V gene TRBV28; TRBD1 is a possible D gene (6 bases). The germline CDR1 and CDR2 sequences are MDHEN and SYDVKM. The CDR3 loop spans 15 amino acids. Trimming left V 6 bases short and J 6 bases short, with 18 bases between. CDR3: CASSRGGGRGQPQHF. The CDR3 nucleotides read TGTGCCAGCAGCCGTGGGGGGGGGCGCGGTCAGCCCCAGCATTTT.

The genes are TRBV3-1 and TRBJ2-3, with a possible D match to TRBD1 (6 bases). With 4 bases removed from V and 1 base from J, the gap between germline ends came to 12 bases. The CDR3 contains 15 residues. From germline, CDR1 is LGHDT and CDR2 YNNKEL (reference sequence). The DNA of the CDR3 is TGTGCCAGCAGCCTGACAGGTGCTGGCACAGATACGCAGTATTTT. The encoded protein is CASSLTGAGTDTQYF.

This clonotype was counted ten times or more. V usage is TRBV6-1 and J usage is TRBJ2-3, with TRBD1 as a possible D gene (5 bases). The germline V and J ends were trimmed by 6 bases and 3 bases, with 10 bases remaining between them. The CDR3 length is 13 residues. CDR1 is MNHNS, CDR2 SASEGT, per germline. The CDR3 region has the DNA TGTGCCAGCAGCGGTTCAGGGACAGATACGCAGTATTTT. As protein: CASSGSGTDTQYF.